The 21 T cell receptor beta chains below all came from one sample that was sequenced in a study of vaccination and CD4 T cells after COVID-19. These receptors' antigens are unknown. Treatment: roughly ten-day PBMC culture with coronavirus spike peptide pools or control peptides (ViraFEST assay). Cultured CD4+ T cells had their DNA profiled by the Oncomine TCR Beta short-read assay. Via MiXCR, TCRdb re-called the PCR reads, giving one row per CDR3 protein. This sample has 13,000 or so distinct CDR3 sequences, with over 45% found just once. The sequencing input was CD4+ T cells from blood, cultured in vitro. The receptors here all came from a human donor who had recovered from COVID-19.

The chain combines TRBV14 with TRBJ2-3; the D gene is possibly TRBD2 (5 bases). The CDR3 sequence is 17 residues long. CDR1 and CDR2 from the germline V gene are SGHDN and FVKESK. The V end was cut by 4 bases, the J end by 0 bases, with 17 bases between. In DNA, the CDR3 is TGTGCCAGCAGCCCGGGAACTACTAGTACAAGCACAGATACGCAGTATTTT. This codes for CASSPGTTSTSTDTQYF. Drawing the rest from reference TRBV14 and TRBJ2-3, the complete variable domain is EAGVTQFPSHSVIEKGQTVTLRCDPISGHDNLYWYRRVMGKEIKFLLHFVKESKQDESGMPNNRFLAERTGGTYSTLKVQPAELEDSGVYFCASSPGTTSTSTDTQYFGPGTRLTVL.

This chain uses TRBV12-3 or TRBV12-4 with TRBJ1-5, with TRBD1 matching 7 bases. V shed 4 bases and J 0 bases; nucleotides not matched to a gene: 6. The length of the CDR3 is 16 residues. The CDR3 nucleotides read TGTGCCAGCAGTTCGGGACAGCTTTATAGCAATCAGCCCCAGCATTTT. Amino acid sequence: CASSSGQLYSNQPQHF.

CDR3 bases: TGTGCCTGGACCCCTTGGGACAGGGGAACAAATGGCTACACCTTC. Its protein product is CAWTPWDRGTNGYTF. This chain links TRBV30 with TRBJ1-2; 10 nucleotides align to TRBD1. Germline V lookup: CDR1 GTSNPN, CDR2 SVGIG (reference sequence). CDR3 length: 15 amino acids. Losses at the gene ends were 4 bases for V and 6 bases for J; bases not matched to a gene: 11.

This clonotype was recorded a few times. The J gene is TRBJ1-6, the V gene TRBV2, with D perhaps TRBD1 (5 bases). The V end lost 7 bases, the J end lost 10 bases, and 11 bases lay between the germline ends. Germline-derived CDR1 and CDR2 are SNHLY and FYNNEI. The CDR3 loop spans 12 amino acids. The CDR3 DNA is TGTGCCAGCAAGACAGAGGGCTCACCCCTCCACTTT. Its protein is CASKTEGSPLHF.

This rearrangement joins TRBV20-1 to TRBJ2-1; 10 nucleotides agree with TRBD2. Trimming took 5 bases from V and 4 from J; bases not matched to a gene: 8. The CDR3 spans 15 residues. The germline V gene has CDR1 DFQATT and CDR2 SNEGSKA (reference sequence). CDR3 residues: CSAPRQRGGYNEQFF. The CDR3 nucleotides read TGCAGTGCTCCTCGGCAGCGGGGGGGATACAATGAGCAGTTCTTC.

The table lists this clonotype with a few counts. The genes are TRBV11-3 and TRBJ2-5; a possible D gene is TRBD2 (5 bases). The CDR3 is 14 residues long. V was trimmed by 2 bases and J by 0 bases, leaving 7 bases between them. CDR1 is SGHNT and CDR2 is YENEEA in the germline V gene. CDR3 nucleotides: TGTGCCAGCAGCTTACCGGACTACCAAGAGACCCAGTACTTC. As protein: CASSLPDYQETQYF.

This clonotype has a handful of counts. This chain joins TRBV2 and TRBJ2-2, with D perhaps given as TRBD1 or TRBD2 (6 bases each). In germline, CDR1 is SNHLY, CDR2 FYNNEI. This CDR3 is 18 amino acids long. The ends were cut back, 2 bases at V and 1 base at J, with 17 bases in the middle. The DNA of the CDR3 is TGTGCCAGCAGTGAAATCTGGGGGGCAGAGAAGAACACCGGGGAGCTGTTTTTT. This translates into CASSEIWGAEKNTGELFF. The full variable domain, with the rest looked up from reference TRBV2 and TRBJ2-2, is EPEVTQTPSHQVTQMGQEVILRCVPISNHLYFYWYRQILGQKVEFLVSFYNNEISEKSEIFDDQFSVERPDGSNFTLKIRSTKLEDSAMYFCASSEIWGAEKNTGELFFGEGSRLTVL.

This clonotype was observed a handful of times. The V gene is TRBV6-2 or TRBV6-3, the J gene TRBJ1-2; TRBD1 might be the D (5 bases). The CDR3 runs to 14 residues. The ends were cut back, 2 bases at V and 1 base at J, with 8 bases in the middle. Germline V lookup: CDR1 MNHEY, CDR2 SVGEGT. This CDR3 is CASSYHGGNYGYTF. The CDR3 region has the DNA TGTGCCAGCAGTTACCATGGGGGTAACTATGGCTACACCTTC.

The CDR3 DNA sequence: TGCAGTGCTCACGGGGGGTCGAGCAATGAGCAGTTCTTC. Residues: CSAHGGSSNEQFF. The chain uses TRBV20-1 and TRBJ2-1; TRBD2 matches at 7 bases. CDR3 length: 13 amino acids. With V trimmed by 5 bases and J by 6 bases, 7 bases remained unmatched. From germline, CDR1 is DFQATT and CDR2 SNEGSKA (reference sequence).

The chain recombines TRBV5-1 with TRBJ2-7, with D unclear. Germline loops: CDR1 SGHRS, CDR2 YFSETQ. The CDR3 has 15 amino acids. Trimming took off 1 base at V and 0 bases at J, with 11 bases between the two ends. CDR3 sequence reads: CASSLYLQGSYEQYF. The CDR3 DNA follows: TGCGCCAGCAGCTTGTATCTCCAAGGCTCCTACGAGCAGTACTTC.

The rearrangement uses TRBV5-1 and TRBJ2-2; 7 nucleotides line up with TRBD1. Unmatched junction bases numbered 10, after V lost 3 bases and J lost 5 bases. CDR3 length: 16 amino acids. In germline, CDR1 is SGHRS, CDR2 YFSETQ. The CDR3 DNA follows: TGCGCCAGCAGCTCCAACCGACAGGGACGGACCGGGGAGCTGTTTTTT. Translation: CASSSNRQGRTGELFF.

The rearrangement uses TRBV6-2 or TRBV6-3 and TRBJ1-1; D is perhaps TRBD1 (5 bases). Germline V CDR1 and CDR2: MNHEY, SVGEGT. This CDR3 is 18 amino acids long. The V gene lost 6 bases and the J gene lost 2 bases, with 25 bases spanning the gap. DNA for the CDR3: TGTGCCAGCAGCAGTCTGAGGAATAAGGGGACGCAAAACACTGAAGCTTTCTTT. Translated, it gives CASSSLRNKGTQNTEAFF.

The J gene is TRBJ2-3, the V gene TRBV11-3; 13 positions match TRBD2. The CDR3 length is 18 residues. Germline values: CDR1 SGHNT, CDR2 YENEEA. Trimming removed 5 bases from V and 2 bases from J; junction bases left unmatched: 10. The CDR3 reads CASSPRTSGGPITDTQYF. In DNA, the CDR3 is TGTGCCAGCAGCCCGAGGACTAGCGGGGGCCCCATCACAGATACGCAGTATTTT.

This clonotype was counted only a few times. The rearrangement links TRBV6-5 to TRBJ1-6; D might be TRBD1 (6 bases). The V gene lost 4 bases and the J gene lost 5 bases, with 9 bases spanning the gap. Germline CDR1 and CDR2: MNHEY and SVGAGI. The CDR3 has 14 residues. The CDR3 sequence is CASSSGVNNSPLHF. CDR3 bases: TGTGCCAGCAGTTCAGGGGTGAATAATTCACCCCTCCACTTT.

The gene calls are TRBV6-2 or TRBV6-3 and TRBJ2-7; 7 bases agree with TRBD2. This CDR3 is 16 amino acids long. The germline CDR1 and CDR2 sequences are MNHEY and SVGEGT. The junction had 18 bases not matched to a gene; V was cut back by 6 bases and J by 7 bases. CDR3 DNA: TGTGCCAGCAGCCTTACGACTAGCCCGTTAGGATTTGAGCAGTACTTC. Translating it yields CASSLTTSPLGFEQYF.

This clonotype turned up a few times. The chain uses TRBV30 and TRBJ2-2; tentative D call: TRBD2 (5 bases). The length of the CDR3 is 16 residues. V gave up 4 bases and J gave up 4 bases, with 19 bases separating them. Per germline, CDR1 GTSNPN and CDR2 SVGIG (reference sequence). For the CDR3, the DNA is TGTGCCTGGACCACCACCCCCGCGGGCACCACCGGGGAGCTGTTTTTT. This gives the protein CAWTTTPAGTTGELFF.

This clonotype was counted only a few times. V usage is TRBV7-9 and J usage is TRBJ1-5; possible D gene TRBD1, 5 bases. Between the trimmed V and J ends, which lost 1 base and 5 bases, there was a span of 6 bases. CDR3 length equals 13 residues. Germline CDR1 SEHNR, CDR2 FQNEAQ (reference sequence). The CDR3 reads CASSLEGDQPQHF. For the CDR3, the DNA is TGTGCCAGCAGCTTAGAAGGGGATCAGCCCCAGCATTTT.

This sequence joins TRBV25-1 and TRBJ1-2; D is undetermined. Germline CDR1 MGHDK, CDR2 SYGVNS. The CDR3 covers 12 residues. Deletions cut 8 bases from V and 4 bases from J, with 11 bases between. The CDR3 nucleotides read TGTGCCAGCCTAGGGTCCTCCTATGGCTACACCTTC. Protein sequence: CASLGSSYGYTF.

V and J are TRBV9 and TRBJ2-3; 8 bases align to TRBD2. The germline V gene has CDR1 SGDLS and CDR2 YYNGEE. The ends lost 0 bases at V and 5 bases at J; junction bases unmatched: 8. The CDR3 covers 16 residues. CDR3 nucleotides: TGTGCCAGCAGCGTAGTCGGCGGGGGGCGTCAAGATACGCAGTATTTT. Protein sequence: CASSVVGGGRQDTQYF.

This chain joins TRBV15 and TRBJ1-2; 10 bases align to TRBD1. Germline CDR1 is LNHNV and CDR2 is YYDKDF (reference sequence). The V and J ends lost 5 bases and 7 bases, in that order; junction bases with no gene match: 10. This CDR3 region has 15 residues. CDR3 nucleotides: TGTGCCACCAGCCGCCGGGACAGGGGTTACGGTGGCTACACCTTC. Translated: CATSRRDRGYGGYTF.

In its sample, this clonotype was seen once. The CDR3 DNA is TGTGCCAGCAGTTCCCGGGGCGGGGGGGCGGATGAGCAGTTCTTC. Translation: CASSSRGGGADEQFF. The rearrangement links TRBV6-5 to TRBJ2-1; 9 nucleotides align to TRBD2. From germline, CDR1 is MNHEY and CDR2 SVGAGI. V gave up 4 bases and J gave up 8 bases; unmatched junction bases: 9. CDR3 length: 15 residues.